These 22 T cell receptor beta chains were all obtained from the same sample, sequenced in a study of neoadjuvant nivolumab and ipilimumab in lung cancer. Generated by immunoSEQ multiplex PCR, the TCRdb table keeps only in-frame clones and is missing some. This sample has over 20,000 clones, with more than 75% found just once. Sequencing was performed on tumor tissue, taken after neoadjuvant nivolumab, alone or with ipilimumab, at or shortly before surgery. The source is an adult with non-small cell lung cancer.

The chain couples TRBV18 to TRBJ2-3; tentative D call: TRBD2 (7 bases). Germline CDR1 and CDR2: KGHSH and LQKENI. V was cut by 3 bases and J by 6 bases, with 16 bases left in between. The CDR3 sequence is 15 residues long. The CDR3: CASSPGGPNRDTQYF. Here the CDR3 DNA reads TGTGCCAGCTCACCCGGGGGGCCCAATAGGGATACGCAGTATTTT.

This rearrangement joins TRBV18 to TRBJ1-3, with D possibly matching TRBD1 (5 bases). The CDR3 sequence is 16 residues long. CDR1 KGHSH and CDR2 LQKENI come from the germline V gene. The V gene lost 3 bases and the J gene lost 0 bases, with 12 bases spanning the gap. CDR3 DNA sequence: TGTGCCAGCTCACCTAGGGACGGAAACTCTGGAAACACCATATATTTT. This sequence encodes CASSPRDGNSGNTIYF.

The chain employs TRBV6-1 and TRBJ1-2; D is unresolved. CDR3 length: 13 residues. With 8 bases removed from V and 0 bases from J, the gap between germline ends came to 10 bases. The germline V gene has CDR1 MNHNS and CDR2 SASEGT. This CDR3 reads CASFADPNYGYTF. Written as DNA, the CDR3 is TGTGCCAGCTTCGCAGATCCTAACTATGGCTACACCTTC.

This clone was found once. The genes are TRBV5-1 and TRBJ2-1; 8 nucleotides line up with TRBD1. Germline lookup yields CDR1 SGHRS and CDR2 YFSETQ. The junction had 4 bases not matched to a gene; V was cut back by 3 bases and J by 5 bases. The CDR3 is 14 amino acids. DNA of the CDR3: TGCGCCAGCAGCTGGACAGGGCGGAACAATGAGCAGTTCTTC. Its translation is CASSWTGRNNEQFF.

The CDR3 here is CASSSDLGASGRFTDTQYF. CDR3 coding DNA: TGTGCCAGCAGTTCCGACCTCGGGGCTAGCGGGAGATTCACAGATACGCAGTATTTT. The chain links TRBV28 to TRBJ2-3, with TRBD2 identical over 10 bases. V dropped 4 bases and J dropped 2; count of bases not matched to a gene: 15. The V gene's germline CDR1 is MDHEN and CDR2 SYDVKM. The CDR3 has 19 amino acids.

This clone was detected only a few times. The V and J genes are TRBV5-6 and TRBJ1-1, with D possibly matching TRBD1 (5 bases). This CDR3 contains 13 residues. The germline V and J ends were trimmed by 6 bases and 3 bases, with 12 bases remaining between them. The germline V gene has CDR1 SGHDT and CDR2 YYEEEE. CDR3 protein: CASNIRGDTEAFF. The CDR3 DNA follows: TGTGCCAGCAACATCCGGGGGGACACTGAAGCTTTCTTT.

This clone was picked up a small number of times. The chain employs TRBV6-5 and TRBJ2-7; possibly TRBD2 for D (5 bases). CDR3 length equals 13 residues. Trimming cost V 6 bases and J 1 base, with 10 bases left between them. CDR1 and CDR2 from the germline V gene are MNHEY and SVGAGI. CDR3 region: CASSQLGSYEQYF. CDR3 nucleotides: TGTGCCAGCAGCCAACTAGGTTCCTACGAGCAGTACTTC.

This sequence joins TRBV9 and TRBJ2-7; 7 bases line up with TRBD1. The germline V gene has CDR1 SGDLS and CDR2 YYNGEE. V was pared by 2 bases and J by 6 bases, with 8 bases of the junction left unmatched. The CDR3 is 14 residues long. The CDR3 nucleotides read TGTGCCAGCAGCGTTCAAGACAGGGCTGGCGAGCAGTACTTC. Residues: CASSVQDRAGEQYF.

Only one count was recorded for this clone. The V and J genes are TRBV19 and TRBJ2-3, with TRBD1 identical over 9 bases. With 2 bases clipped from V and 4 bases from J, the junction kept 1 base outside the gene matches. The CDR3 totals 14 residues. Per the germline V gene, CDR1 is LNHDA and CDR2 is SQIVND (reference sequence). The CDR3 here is CASSITGGSDTQYF. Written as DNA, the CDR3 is TGTGCCAGTAGTATAACAGGGGGCTCAGATACGCAGTATTTT.

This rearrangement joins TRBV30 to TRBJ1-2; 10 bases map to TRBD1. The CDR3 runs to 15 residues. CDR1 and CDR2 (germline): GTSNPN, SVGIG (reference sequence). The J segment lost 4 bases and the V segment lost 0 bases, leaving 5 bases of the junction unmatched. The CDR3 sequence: CAWSVGQGGGYGYTF. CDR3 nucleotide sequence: TGTGCCTGGAGTGTAGGACAGGGGGGAGGCTATGGCTACACCTTC.

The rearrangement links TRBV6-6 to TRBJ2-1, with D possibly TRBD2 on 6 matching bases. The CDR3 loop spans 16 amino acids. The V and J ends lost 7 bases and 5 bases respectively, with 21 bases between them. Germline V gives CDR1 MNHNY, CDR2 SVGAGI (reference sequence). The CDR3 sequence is CASTTADYGKDNEQFF. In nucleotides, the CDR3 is TGTGCCAGCACCACCGCGGACTATGGGAAGGACAATGAGCAGTTCTTC.

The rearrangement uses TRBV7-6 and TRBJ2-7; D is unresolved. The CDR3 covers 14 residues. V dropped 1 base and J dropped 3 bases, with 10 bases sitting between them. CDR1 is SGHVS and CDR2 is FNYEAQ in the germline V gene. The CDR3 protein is CASSLGDFDYEQYF. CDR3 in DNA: TGTGCCAGCAGCTTAGGAGATTTCGACTACGAGCAGTACTTC.

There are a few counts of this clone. The CDR3 sequence is CASSLVGLNNEQFF. The CDR3, as DNA: TGTGCCAGCAGCTTAGTAGGTCTCAACAATGAGCAGTTCTTC. V and J are TRBV11-3 and TRBJ2-1, with unresolved D. V was clipped by 1 base and J by 5 bases, with 9 bases between them. The CDR3 spans 14 residues. Germline V gives CDR1 SGHNT, CDR2 YENEEA.

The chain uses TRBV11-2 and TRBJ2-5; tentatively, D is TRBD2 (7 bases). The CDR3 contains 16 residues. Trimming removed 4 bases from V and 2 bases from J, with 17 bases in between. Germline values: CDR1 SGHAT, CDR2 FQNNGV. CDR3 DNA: TGTGCCAGCAGCTCAGGGGCCCTAGCGGATCAAGAGACCCAGTACTTC. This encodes CASSSGALADQETQYF.

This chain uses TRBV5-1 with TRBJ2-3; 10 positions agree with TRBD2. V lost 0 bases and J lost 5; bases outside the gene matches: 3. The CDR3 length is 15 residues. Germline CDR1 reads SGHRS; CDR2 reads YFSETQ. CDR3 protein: CASSLVLAGLDTQYF. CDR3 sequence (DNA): TGCGCCAGCAGCTTGGTACTAGCGGGATTAGATACGCAGTATTTT. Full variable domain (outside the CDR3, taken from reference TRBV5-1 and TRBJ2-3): KAGVTQTPRYLIKTRGQQVTLSCSPISGHRSVSWYQQTPGQGLQFLFEYFSETQRNKGNFPGRFSGRQFSNSRSEMNVSTLELGDSALYLCASSLVLAGLDTQYFGPGTRLTVL.

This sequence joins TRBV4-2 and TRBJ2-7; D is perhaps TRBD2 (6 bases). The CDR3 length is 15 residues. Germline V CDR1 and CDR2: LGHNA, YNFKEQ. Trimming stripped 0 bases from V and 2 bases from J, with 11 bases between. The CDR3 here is CASSQEYGGTYEQYF. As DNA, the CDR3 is TGTGCCAGCAGCCAAGAGTATGGCGGGACCTACGAGCAGTACTTC.

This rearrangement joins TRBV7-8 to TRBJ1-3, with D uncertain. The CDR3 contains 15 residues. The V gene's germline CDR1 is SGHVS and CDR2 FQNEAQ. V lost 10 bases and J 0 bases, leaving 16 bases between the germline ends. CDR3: CATRPDRPSGNTIYF. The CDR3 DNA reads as TGTGCCACCCGACCCGACCGGCCCTCTGGAAACACCATATATTTT.

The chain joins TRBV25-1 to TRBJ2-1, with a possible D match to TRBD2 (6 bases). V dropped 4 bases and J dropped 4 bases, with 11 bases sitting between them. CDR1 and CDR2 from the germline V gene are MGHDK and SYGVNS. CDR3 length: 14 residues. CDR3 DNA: TGTGCCAGCAGTGGTCTAGCGAGTTACAATGAGCAGTTCTTC. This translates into CASSGLASYNEQFF.

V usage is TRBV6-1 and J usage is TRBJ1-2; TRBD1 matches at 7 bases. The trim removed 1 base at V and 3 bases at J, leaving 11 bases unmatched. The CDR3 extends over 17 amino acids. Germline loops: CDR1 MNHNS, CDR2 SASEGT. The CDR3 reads CASSEVGGGGQYYGYTF. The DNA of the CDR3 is TGTGCCAGCAGTGAAGTGGGGGGAGGGGGCCAGTACTATGGCTACACCTTC.

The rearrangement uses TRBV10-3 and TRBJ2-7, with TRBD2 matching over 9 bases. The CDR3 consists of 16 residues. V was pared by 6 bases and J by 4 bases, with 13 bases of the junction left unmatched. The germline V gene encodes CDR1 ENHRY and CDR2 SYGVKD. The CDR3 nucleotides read TGTGCCATCAGCCCTCTTTTGACTAGCGGCTGGTACGAGCAGTACTTC. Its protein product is CAISPLLTSGWYEQYF.

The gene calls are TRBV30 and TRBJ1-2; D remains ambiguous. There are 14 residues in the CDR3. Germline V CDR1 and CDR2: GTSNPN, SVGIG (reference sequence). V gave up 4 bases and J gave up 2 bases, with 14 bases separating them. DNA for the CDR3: TGTGCCTGGACCCCAGGAGCATACAACTATGGCTACACCTTC. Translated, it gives CAWTPGAYNYGYTF.

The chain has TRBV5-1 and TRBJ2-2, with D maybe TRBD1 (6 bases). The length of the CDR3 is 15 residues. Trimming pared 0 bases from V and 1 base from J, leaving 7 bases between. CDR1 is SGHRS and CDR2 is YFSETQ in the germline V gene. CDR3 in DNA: TGCGCCAGCAGCTTGGAGGGGGAGAACACCGGGGAGCTGTTTTTT. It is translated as CASSLEGENTGELFF.